The clone carrying this T cell receptor beta chain occurred many times. Antigen: not known. A library prepared for alpha chains yielded this beta chain as an off-target read; its size is of little meaning. This sample was included in a study of spatial heterogeneity in lung cancer. Study results and caveats: Counts that tracked tumor mutation counts were those of expanded intratumoral alpha and beta TCRs.

The germline gives CDR1 MNHNS, CDR2 SASEGT. The CDR3 is 15 residues long. Trimming took 3 bases from V and 9 from J, leaving 15 bases between them. Time point indicated: sample taken at primary tumor resection. TCRdb re-called the 5' RACE reads through MiXCR, storing one row per CDR3 protein. Of 14,000 or so distinct CDR3 sequences listed, about 4.5% are singletons. V gene TRBV6-1 combines with J gene TRBJ1-6; D gene unclear. The input for sequencing was lung tumor tissue, taken at surgery. The sequence derives from a female donor with early-stage non-small cell lung cancer. The CDR3: CASSDFGSQGSPLHF. The CDR3 DNA is TGTGCCAGCAGTGATTTTGGGTCCCAAGGTTCACCCCTCCACTTT.